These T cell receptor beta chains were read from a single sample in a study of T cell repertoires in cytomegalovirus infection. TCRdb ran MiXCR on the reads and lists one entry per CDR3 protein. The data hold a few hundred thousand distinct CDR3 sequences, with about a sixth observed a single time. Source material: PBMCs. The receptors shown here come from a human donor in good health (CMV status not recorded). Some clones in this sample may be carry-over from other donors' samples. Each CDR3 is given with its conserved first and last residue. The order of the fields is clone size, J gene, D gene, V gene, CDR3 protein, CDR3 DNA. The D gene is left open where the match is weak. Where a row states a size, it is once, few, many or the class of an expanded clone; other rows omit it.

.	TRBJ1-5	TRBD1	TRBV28	CASSSFRGLSGNQPQHF	TGTGCCAGCAGCTCATTCAGGGGGCTGAGTGGCAATCAGCCCCAGCATTTT
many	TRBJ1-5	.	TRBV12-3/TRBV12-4	CASSLAPQPQHF	TGTGCCAGCAGTTTAGCGCCTCAGCCCCAGCATTTT
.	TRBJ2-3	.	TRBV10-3	CAISDISRGTDTQYF	TGTGCCATCAGTGATATTTCGAGGGGCACAGATACGCAGTATTTT
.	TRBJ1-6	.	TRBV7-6	CASSPTGTTYNSPLHF	TGTGCCAGCAGCCCGACCGGGACAACCTATAATTCACCCCTCCACTTT
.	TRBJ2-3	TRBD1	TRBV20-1	CSASRDRGIDTQYF	TGCAGTGCTAGCCGGGACAGGGGAATTGATACGCAGTATTTT
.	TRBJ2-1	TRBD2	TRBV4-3	CASSQGTSGGRDEQFF	TGCGCCAGCAGCCAAGGCACATCGGGGGGGCGGGATGAGCAGTTCTTC
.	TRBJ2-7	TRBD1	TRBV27	CASRDGTGAYEQYF	TGTGCCAGCAGGGACGGGACAGGGGCGTACGAGCAGTACTTC
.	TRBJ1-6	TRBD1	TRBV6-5	CASRPTGQSLSPLHF	TGTGCCAGCAGACCGACAGGGCAAAGTCTCTCACCCCTCCACTTT
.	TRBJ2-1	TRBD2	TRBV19	CASSIDLSSGGGSNEQFF	TGTGCCAGTAGTATAGATCTATCTAGCGGGGGGGGGAGCAATGAGCAGTTCTTC
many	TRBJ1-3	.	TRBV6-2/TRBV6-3	CASRRSPGNTIYF	TGTGCCAGCCGTAGAAGTCCTGGAAACACCATATATTTT
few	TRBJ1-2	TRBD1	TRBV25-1	CASSQDREDGYTF	TGTGCCAGCTCCCAGGACAGGGAGGATGGCTACACCTTC
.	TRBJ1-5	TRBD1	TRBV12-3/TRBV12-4	CASSLGQGRTQPQHF	TGTGCCAGCAGTCTGGGACAGGGGAGGACTCAGCCCCAGCATTTT
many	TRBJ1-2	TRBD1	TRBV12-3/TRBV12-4	CASSLTPGDRGYGYTF	TGTGCCAGCAGTTTAACCCCAGGGGACAGGGGCTATGGCTACACCTTC
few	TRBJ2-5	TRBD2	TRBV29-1	CSVDPAGQGETQYF	TGCAGCGTTGATCCAGCGGGGCAAGGAGAGACCCAGTACTTC
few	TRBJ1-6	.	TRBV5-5	CASSATVINSPLHF	TGTGCCAGCAGCGCTACAGTAATCAATTCACCCCTCCACTTT
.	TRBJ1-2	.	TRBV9	CASSAPGEGATYSGYTF	TGTGCCAGCAGCGCCCCAGGGGAGGGTGCGACCTATTCTGGCTACACCTTC
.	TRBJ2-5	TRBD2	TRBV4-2	CASSQDPAGGNQETQYF	TGTGCCAGCAGCCAAGATCCGGCGGGGGGTAACCAAGAGACCCAGTACTTC
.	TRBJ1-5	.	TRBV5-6	CASSLEGGYQPQHF	TGTGCCAGCAGCTTGGAAGGGGGTTACCAGCCCCAGCATTTT
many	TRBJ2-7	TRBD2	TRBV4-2	CASSQDGTSGSYEQYF	TGTGCCAGCAGCCAAGATGGGACTAGCGGCTCCTACGAGCAGTACTTC
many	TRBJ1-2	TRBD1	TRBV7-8	CASSLGDRVYGYTF	TGTGCCAGCAGCTTAGGAGACAGGGTCTATGGCTACACCTTC
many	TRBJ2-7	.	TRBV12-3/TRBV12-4	CASSLDDFGSAGLGEQYF	TGTGCCAGCAGTTTAGATGATTTTGGGTCGGCGGGTCTCGGGGAGCAGTACTTC
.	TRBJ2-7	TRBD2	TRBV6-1	CASSDDPGLVYEQYF	TGTGCCAGCAGTGACGACCCGGGACTAGTCTACGAGCAGTACTTC
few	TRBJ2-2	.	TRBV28	CASSLAGAGTGELFF	TGTGCCAGCAGTTTGGCAGGGGCGGGCACCGGGGAGCTGTTTTTT
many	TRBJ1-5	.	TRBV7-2	CASGPQDNQPQHF	TGTGCCAGCGGACCCCAGGACAATCAGCCCCAGCATTTT
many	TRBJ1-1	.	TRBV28	CASSLGRVEAFF	TGTGCCAGCAGTTTAGGCAGGGTAGAGGCTTTCTTT
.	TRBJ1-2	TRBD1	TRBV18	CASSPMTGGSFYGYTF	TGTGCCAGCTCACCAATGACAGGGGGCAGTTTTTATGGCTACACCTTC
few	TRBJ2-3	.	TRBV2	CASIPDRAPTDTQYF	TGTGCCAGCATCCCGGACAGAGCCCCCACAGATACGCAGTATTTT
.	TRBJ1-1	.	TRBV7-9	CASSLGYGLNTEAFF	TGTGCCAGCAGCTTAGGCTACGGATTGAACACTGAAGCTTTCTTT
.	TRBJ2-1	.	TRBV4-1	CASSLEIENSLEQFF	TGTGCCAGCAGCTTAGAAATAGAAAATAGCCTCGAGCAGTTCTTC
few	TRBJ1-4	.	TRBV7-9	CASRPNGGGGEKLFF	TGTGCCAGCAGACCGAACGGGGGCGGTGGAGAAAAACTGTTTTTT
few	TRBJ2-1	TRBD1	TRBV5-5	CASSSRQGFNNEQFF	TGTGCCAGCAGCTCTCGACAGGGCTTTAACAATGAGCAGTTCTTC
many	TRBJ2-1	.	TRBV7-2	CASSTRGVRGKYNEQFF	TGTGCCAGCAGCACCCGCGGGGTACGGGGAAAGTACAATGAGCAGTTCTTC
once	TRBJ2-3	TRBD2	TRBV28	CASSSPGGASTDTQYF	TGTGCCAGCAGTTCCCCGGGGGGGGCTAGCACAGATACGCAGTATTTT
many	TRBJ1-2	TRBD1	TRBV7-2	CASSLSQGAGYTF	TGTGCCAGCAGCTTAAGTCAGGGGGCGGGCTACACCTTC
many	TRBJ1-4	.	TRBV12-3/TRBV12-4	CASSLQLPNEKLFF	TGTGCCAGCAGTTTACAGCTCCCTAATGAAAAACTGTTTTTT
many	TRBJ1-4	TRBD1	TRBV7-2	CASSHLTGTGDEKLFF	TGTGCCAGCAGCCATTTAACCGGGACAGGTGATGAAAAACTGTTTTTT
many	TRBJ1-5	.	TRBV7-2	CASSFQGWGQPQHF	TGTGCCAGCAGCTTTCAGGGGTGGGGACAGCCCCAGCATTTT
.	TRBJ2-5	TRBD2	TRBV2	CASSGEGGGGTQYF	TGTGCCAGCAGTGGGGAGGGAGGAGGTGGGACCCAGTACTTC
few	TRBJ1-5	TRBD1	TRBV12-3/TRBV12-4	CASSSTGLNQPQHF	TGTGCCAGCAGCTCGACAGGGTTGAATCAGCCCCAGCATTTT
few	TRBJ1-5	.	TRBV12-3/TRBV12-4	CASRTFGQLGQPQHF	TGTGCCAGCAGGACCTTTGGACAGTTGGGTCAGCCCCAGCATTTT
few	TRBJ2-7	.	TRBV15	CATSRSLTENEQYF	TGTGCCACCAGCAGGAGTTTGACAGAGAACGAGCAGTACTTC